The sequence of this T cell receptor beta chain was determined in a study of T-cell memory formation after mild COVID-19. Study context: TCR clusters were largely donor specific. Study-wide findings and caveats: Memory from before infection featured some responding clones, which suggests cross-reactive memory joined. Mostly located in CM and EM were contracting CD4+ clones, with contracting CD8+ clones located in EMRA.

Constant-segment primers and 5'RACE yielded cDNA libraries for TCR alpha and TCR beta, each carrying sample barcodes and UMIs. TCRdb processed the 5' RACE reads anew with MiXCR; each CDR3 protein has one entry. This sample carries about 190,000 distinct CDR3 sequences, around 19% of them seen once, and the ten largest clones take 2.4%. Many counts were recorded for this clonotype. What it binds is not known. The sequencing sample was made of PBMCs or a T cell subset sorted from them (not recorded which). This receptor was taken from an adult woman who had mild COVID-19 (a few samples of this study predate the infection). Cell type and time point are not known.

CDR3 amino acids: CASRTYRDRGRNEQFF. CDR3 coding DNA: TGTGCCAGCAGAACATACCGGGACAGGGGGCGGAATGAGCAGTTCTTC. This chain uses TRBV7-2 with TRBJ2-1; TRBD1 aligns across 12 bases. Germline CDR1 SGHTA, CDR2 FQGNSA. V was pared by 6 bases and J by 7 bases, with 10 bases of the junction left unmatched. This CDR3 is 16 amino acids long.